This TCR beta chain was recorded in a study of naive and memory T cell subsets. Study results and caveats: Clonotypes are single alpha or beta chains, not paired receptors. Diversity fell and Gini index rose from naive through CM, EM, EMRA.

About this clonotype: What it binds is not known.

CD8 T cells were positively selected from what remained after CD4 positive selection. Four subsets defined by CD45RA and CD27 were sorted after CD3, CD4, CD8 and live/dead staining. V lost 4 bases and J lost 1; bases outside the gene matches: 2. CDR1 MNHNS and CDR2 SASEGT come from the germline V gene. This CDR3 contains 17 residues. An equimolar mix of two oligonucleotides served as the beta constant-region primer for TRBC1 and TRBC2. Four rounds of PCR amplified the ligated cDNA using nested alpha and beta constant-region primers plus SP2. One entry per CDR3 protein, called by TCRdb with MiXCR from the UMI-ligation and nested PCR reads. The sample lists tens of thousands of distinct CDR3 sequences; approximately 9.2% were seen once.

The V gene is TRBV6-1, the J gene TRBJ2-2; 14 bases are a match to TRBD2. Sequenced input: naive CD8+ T cells from blood. This clonotype originated in a human donor in good health. The CDR3 sequence is CASSGGLAGVNTGELFF. The CDR3 coding sequence is TGTGCCAGCAGTGGGGGACTAGCGGGGGTGAACACCGGGGAGCTGTTTTTT.